These 18 T cell receptor beta chains originate from one sample sequenced in a study of blood T cells in healthy people across ages. Using a J-beta primer mix together with a sample-barcoded 5' primer, a second PCR was run for about 6 to 12 cycles. TCRdb passed the 5' RACE reads through MiXCR, listing each CDR3 protein once. Of more than 750,000 distinct CDR3 sequences in the sample, about 28% were seen once. In addition, the sample was reused for a study of T cells of mothers and their children.

Sequencing was done on a sample of blood. These TCRs come from a woman in her thirties or forties in good health.

This clonotype appeared many times. The rearrangement joins TRBV28 to TRBJ2-7, with D uncertain. This CDR3 region has 16 residues. CDR1 and CDR2 from the germline V gene are MDHEN and SYDVKM. Trimming cost V 6 bases and J 0 bases, with 18 bases left between them. CDR3 coding DNA: TGTGCCAGCAGCCTTACCGGACCTGTCAGCTCCTACGAGCAGTACTTC. Residues: CASSLTGPVSSYEQYF.

As to this clonotype: At one boundary the junction diverges from the germline segment, which might be a read error. V is TRBV4-3 and J is TRBJ2-6, with D tentatively TRBD1 (5 bases). The germline V gene encodes CDR1 LGHNA and CDR2 YSLEER. This CDR3 is 16 amino acids long. CDR3 DNA: TGCGCCAGCAGCCAGTACGACAAGTCTGGGGCCAACGTCCGGACTTTC. Translation gives CASSQYDKSGANVRTF.

Worth noting for this clonotype: This may be a read error: a much more frequent sequence differs by one nucleotide. This chain connects TRBV6-5 to TRBJ2-4; TRBD1 aligns across 7 bases. Trimming took 4 bases from V and 13 from J; bases not matched to a gene: 19. The CDR3 is 16 residues long. In germline, CDR1 is MNHEY, CDR2 SVGAGI. CDR3 sequence reads: CASSSLTGVFYNEQYF. The CDR3 nucleotides read TGTGCCAGCAGTTCCCTTACAGGGGTATTCTACAATGAGCAGTACTTC.

The rearrangement joins TRBV6-1 to TRBJ1-2, with TRBD1 as a possible D gene (5 bases). V dropped 1 base and J dropped 6 bases, with 12 bases sitting between them. This CDR3 has 14 residues. CDR1 is MNHNS and CDR2 is SASEGT in the germline V gene. This chain's CDR3 is CASSEVGVADGYTF. CDR3 coding DNA: TGTGCCAGCAGTGAAGTAGGGGTGGCCGATGGCTACACCTTC.

There are a few counts of this clonotype. The chain recombines TRBV7-9 with TRBJ2-3; 12 nucleotides agree with TRBD1. The germline V gene encodes CDR1 SEHNR and CDR2 FQNEAQ (reference sequence). V was clipped by 6 bases and J by 4 bases; unmatched bases: 8. The CDR3 has 16 residues. The chain's CDR3 is CASRHSGTGGADTQYF. The CDR3 coding sequence is TGTGCCAGCAGACACTCCGGGACAGGGGGCGCAGATACGCAGTATTTT.

This clonotype has a count of ten or more. This chain joins TRBV12-3 or TRBV12-4 and TRBJ1-2; D is unclear. This CDR3 has 14 residues. V lost 4 bases and J 8 bases, leaving 17 bases between the germline ends. The CDR3 reads CASSSDGGLGGYTF. CDR3 sequence (DNA): TGTGCCAGCAGTTCCGACGGCGGTTTGGGCGGCTACACCTTC.

In this sample, this clonotype turned up many times. The rearrangement joins TRBV10-3 to TRBJ2-7; possibly TRBD1 for D (5 bases). This CDR3 spans 14 amino acids. V was pared by 10 bases and J by 2 bases, with 18 bases between. Germline assignment: CDR1 ENHRY and CDR2 SYGVKD. In nucleotides, the CDR3 is TGTGCCACCAACAGTGAGGACAACCCCTACGAGCAGTACTTC. Its protein product is CATNSEDNPYEQYF.

V and J are TRBV7-2 and TRBJ1-5; D possibly corresponds to TRBD1 (6 bases). This CDR3 has 15 amino acids. CDR1 is SGHTA, CDR2 FQGNSA, per germline. V dropped 1 base and J dropped 7 bases, with 14 bases sitting between them. The CDR3 DNA reads TGTGCCAGCAGCTTAGGGGGCCAGGGGCGGCAGCCCCAGCATTTT. Amino acids: CASSLGGQGRQPQHF.

A remark on this clonotype: The CDR3 does not end in the conserved phenylalanine or tryptophan, so this is likely a read error. The V call is TRBV11-3, the J call TRBJ2-5; D possibly corresponds to TRBD1 (6 bases). The CDR3 extends over 13 amino acids. V gave up 1 base and J gave up 4 bases, with 7 bases separating them. Per the germline V gene, CDR1 is SGHNT and CDR2 is YENEEA. CDR3 amino acids: CASSLVGGETQYC. The CDR3 bases are TGTGCCAGCAGCTTAGTAGGGGGAGAGACCCAGTACTGC.

V is TRBV10-2 and J is TRBJ1-1; D may be TRBD1 (6 bases). The CDR3 is 13 amino acids. V was shortened by 6 bases and J by 5 bases, with 13 bases between the two germline ends. Germline CDR1 reads WSHSY; CDR2 reads SAAADI. CDR3 sequence reads: CASRGGALTEAFF. CDR3 nucleotide sequence: TGCGCCAGCAGGGGGGGGGCTCTTACTGAAGCTTTCTTT.

Of note for this clonotype: With a much larger clone just one base away, this may be a read error. The rearrangement links TRBV5-1 to TRBJ2-7, with TRBD2 identical over 8 bases. V dropped 7 bases and J dropped 4; count of bases not matched to a gene: 10. CDR3 length: 14 residues. Germline CDR1 reads SGHRS; CDR2 reads YFSETQ. This chain's CDR3 is CASGTGGAGYEQYF. As DNA, the CDR3 is TGCGCCAGCGGCACCGGGGGGGCCGGGTACGAGCAGTACTTC.

This clonotype was seen once. A much larger clone differs from this one at a single base, so this may be a read error. The V and J genes are TRBV7-9 and TRBJ2-1, with TRBD1 matching over 7 bases. CDR3 length: 14 residues. Per the germline V gene, CDR1 is SEHNR and CDR2 is FQNEAQ (reference sequence). CDR3 region: CASSFRQGTNEEFF. In DNA form, the CDR3 reads TGTGCCAGCAGCTTCAGACAGGGTACAAATGAGGAGTTCTTC.

For the CDR3, the DNA is TGCAGTGCTAGTCCCCCGGGGGTCCCTTACAATGAGCAGTACTTC. Translating gives CSASPPGVPYNEQYF. The V gene is TRBV20-1, the J gene TRBJ2-7; D may be TRBD2 (6 bases). V was clipped by 3 bases and J by 7 bases, with 22 bases between them. The germline V gene has CDR1 DFQATT and CDR2 SNEGSKA (reference sequence). The length of the CDR3 is 15 residues.

This clonotype was counted at least ten times. This could be a read error, since a much larger clone is one nucleotide away. This chain links TRBV6-4 with TRBJ2-2; maybe TRBD1 (6 bases). The length of the CDR3 is 13 residues. The germline V gene has CDR1 MRHNA and CDR2 SNTAGT. The CDR3 loop is CASSDRDTGERFF. CDR3 nucleotide sequence: TGTGCCAGCAGTGACAGGGACACCGGGGAGCGGTTTTTT.

J is TRBJ2-1 and V is TRBV6-6, with a tentative D call TRBD2 (6 bases). Per the germline V gene, CDR1 is MNHNY and CDR2 is SVGAGI (reference sequence). Trimming took 2 bases from V and 2 from J, leaving 13 bases between them. CDR3 size: 16 residues. CDR3 protein: CASSYDRGSTYNEQFF. For the CDR3, the DNA is TGTGCCAGCAGTTACGACCGGGGGTCTACCTACAATGAGCAGTTCTTC.

The rearrangement uses TRBV4-1 and TRBJ1-1; TRBD1 might be the D (5 bases). Trimming cost V 2 bases and J 0 bases, with 10 bases left between them. This CDR3 region has 15 residues. Per germline, CDR1 MGHRA and CDR2 YSYEKL. CDR3 sequence (DNA): TGCGCCAGCAGCCAAAAAGCAGGGATGAACACTGAAGCTTTCTTT. Amino acids: CASSQKAGMNTEAFF.

The rearrangement uses TRBV11-1 and TRBJ2-5; D is unclear. The CDR3 is 13 residues long. Trimming pared 3 bases from V and 1 base from J, leaving 6 bases between. Germline CDR1 SGHAT, CDR2 FQDESV (reference sequence). Written as DNA, the CDR3 is TGTGCCAGCAGCTTCTTTCTCCAAGAGACCCAGTACTTC. This codes for CASSFFLQETQYF.

This clonotype was counted at least ten times. The V call is TRBV5-5, the J call TRBJ2-7; either TRBD1 or TRBD2 may supply D (5 bases each). V dropped 0 bases and J dropped 7 bases, with 20 bases sitting between them. The CDR3 has 16 residues. Germline assignment: CDR1 SGHKS and CDR2 YYEKEE (reference sequence). Here the CDR3 reads CASSLEPWGRTGEQYF. In DNA, the CDR3 is TGTGCCAGCAGCTTGGAACCTTGGGGACGAACGGGGGAGCAGTACTTC.